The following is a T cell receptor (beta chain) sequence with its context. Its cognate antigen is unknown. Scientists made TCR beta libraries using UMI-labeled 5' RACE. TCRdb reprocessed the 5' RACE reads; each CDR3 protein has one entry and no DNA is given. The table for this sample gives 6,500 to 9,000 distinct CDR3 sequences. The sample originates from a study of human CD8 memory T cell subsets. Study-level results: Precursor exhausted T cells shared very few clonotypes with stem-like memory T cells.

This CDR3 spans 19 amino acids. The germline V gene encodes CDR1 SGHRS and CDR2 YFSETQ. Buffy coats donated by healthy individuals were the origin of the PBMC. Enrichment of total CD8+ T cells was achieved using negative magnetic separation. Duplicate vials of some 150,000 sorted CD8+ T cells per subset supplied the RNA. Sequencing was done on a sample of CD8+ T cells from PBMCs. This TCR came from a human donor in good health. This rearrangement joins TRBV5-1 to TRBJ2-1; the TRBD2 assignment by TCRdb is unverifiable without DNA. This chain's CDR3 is CASSIDGLAGAGSYNEQFF.